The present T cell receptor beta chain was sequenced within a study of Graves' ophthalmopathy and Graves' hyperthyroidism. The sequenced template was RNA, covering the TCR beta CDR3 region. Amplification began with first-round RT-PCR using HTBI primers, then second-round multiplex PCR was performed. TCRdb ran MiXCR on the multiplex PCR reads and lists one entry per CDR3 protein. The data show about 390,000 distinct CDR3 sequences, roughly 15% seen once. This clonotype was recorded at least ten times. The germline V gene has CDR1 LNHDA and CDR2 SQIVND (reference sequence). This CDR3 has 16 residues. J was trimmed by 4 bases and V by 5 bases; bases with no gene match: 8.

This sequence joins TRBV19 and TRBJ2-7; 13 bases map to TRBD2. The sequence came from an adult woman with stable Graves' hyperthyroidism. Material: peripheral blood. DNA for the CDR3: TGTGCCAGTAGTGAGGGACTAGCGGGACCCCATTACGAGCAGTACTTC. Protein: CASSEGLAGPHYEQYF.